This passage covers 6 T cell receptor beta chains from one sample sequenced in a study of blood T cell repertoires in COVID-19. Generated by immunoSEQ multiplex PCR, the TCRdb table keeps only in-frame clones and is missing some. The data hold 370,000 or so clones, with approximately 87% observed a single time. Sequenced input: PBMCs or T cells enriched from blood (not recorded which). The source of these receptors is a man aged 30-40 years who had recovered from COVID-19.

This chain connects TRBV5-1 to TRBJ1-5; maybe TRBD1 (6 bases). This CDR3 has 21 residues. Looked up from germline, CDR1 is SGHRS and CDR2 is YFSETQ. Trimming pared 2 bases from V and 0 bases from J, leaving 27 bases between. The CDR3 sequence: CASSLRPPDEAARGSNQPQHF. As DNA, the CDR3 is TGCGCCAGCAGCTTACGGCCTCCGGACGAGGCGGCCAGGGGTAGCAATCAGCCCCAGCATTTT.

This chain links TRBV9 with TRBJ2-3; 9 nucleotides match TRBD2. The J segment lost 2 bases and the V segment lost 0 bases, leaving 10 bases of the junction unmatched. From germline, CDR1 is SGDLS and CDR2 YYNGEE. The CDR3 is 18 residues long. The CDR3 here is CASSVGFDAGGYTDTQYF. In DNA, the CDR3 is TGTGCCAGCAGCGTAGGTTTCGACGCGGGGGGGTACACAGATACGCAGTATTTT.

The table lists this clone with a count of one. The V and J genes are TRBV6-2 or TRBV6-3 and TRBJ2-3; TRBD2 matches at 10 bases. Germline loops: CDR1 MNHEY, CDR2 SVGEGT. The CDR3 extends over 15 amino acids. V gave up 1 base and J gave up 4 bases; unmatched junction bases: 2. CDR3 in amino acids: CASSYLAGGADTQYF. Here the CDR3 DNA reads TGTGCCAGCAGTTACTTAGCGGGGGGTGCAGATACGCAGTATTTT.

The chain joins TRBV7-2 to TRBJ2-1; the D is unclear. The CDR3 is made up of 13 amino acids. The V gene lost 8 bases and the J gene lost 1 base, with 9 bases spanning the gap. In germline, CDR1 is SGHTA, CDR2 FQGNSA. The CDR3 is CASRLISYNEQFF. Written as DNA, the CDR3 is TGTGCCAGCCGACTTATTTCCTACAATGAGCAGTTCTTC. Variable domain in full (rest from reference TRBV7-2 and TRBJ2-1): GAGVSQSPSNKVTEKGKDVELRCDPISGHTALYWYRQSLGQGLEFLIYFQGNSAPDKSGLPSDRFSAERTGGSVSTLTIQRTQQEDSAVYLCASRLISYNEQFFGPGTRLTVL.

The chain uses TRBV7-9 and TRBJ2-1; tentative D call: TRBD1 (5 bases). CDR1 is SEHNR, CDR2 FQNEAQ, per germline (reference sequence). V was shortened by 5 bases and J by 5 bases, with 16 bases between the two germline ends. The CDR3 is made up of 15 amino acids. The CDR3 DNA sequence: TGTGCCAGCAGCGAAGACAGAAACCGTCACAATGAGCAGTTCTTC. It codes for CASSEDRNRHNEQFF.

The CDR3 region has the DNA TGTGCCAGCAGTTACGAGGGGGCCGGCTACACCTTC. Translation gives CASSYEGAGYTF. The chain links TRBV12-3 or TRBV12-4 to TRBJ1-2, with TRBD1 matching over 7 bases. The CDR3 consists of 12 residues. J was trimmed by 8 bases and V by 4 bases; bases with no gene match: 4.